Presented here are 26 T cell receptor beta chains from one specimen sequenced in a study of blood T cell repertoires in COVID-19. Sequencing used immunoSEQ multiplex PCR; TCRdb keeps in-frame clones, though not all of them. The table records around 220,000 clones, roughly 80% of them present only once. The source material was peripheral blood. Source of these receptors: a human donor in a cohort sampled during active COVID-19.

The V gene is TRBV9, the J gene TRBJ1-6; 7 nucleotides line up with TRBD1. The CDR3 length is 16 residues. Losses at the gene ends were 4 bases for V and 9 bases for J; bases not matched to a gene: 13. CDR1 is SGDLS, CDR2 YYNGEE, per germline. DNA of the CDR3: TGTGCCAGCAGCCCGACAGGGTCAGATTTTGGTTCACCCCTCCACTTT. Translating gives CASSPTGSDFGSPLHF.

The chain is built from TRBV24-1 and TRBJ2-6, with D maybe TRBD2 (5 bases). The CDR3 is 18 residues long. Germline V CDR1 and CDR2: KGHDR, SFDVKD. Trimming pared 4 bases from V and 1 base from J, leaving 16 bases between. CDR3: CATSDAIPRGSGANVLTF. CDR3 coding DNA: TGTGCCACCAGTGACGCAATTCCGAGAGGGTCTGGGGCCAACGTCCTGACTTTC.

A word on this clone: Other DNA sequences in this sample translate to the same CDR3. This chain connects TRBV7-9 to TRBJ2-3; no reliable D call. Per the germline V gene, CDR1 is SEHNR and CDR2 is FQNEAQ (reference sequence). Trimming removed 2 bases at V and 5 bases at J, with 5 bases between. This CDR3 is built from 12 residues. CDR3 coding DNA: TGTGCCAGCAGCTTACCGGGAGATACGCAGTATTTT. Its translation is CASSLPGDTQYF.

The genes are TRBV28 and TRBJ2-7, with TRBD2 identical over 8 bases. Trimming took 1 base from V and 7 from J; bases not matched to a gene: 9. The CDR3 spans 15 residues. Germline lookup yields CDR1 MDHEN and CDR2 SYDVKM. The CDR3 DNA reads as TGTGCCAGCAGTTTATTAGTAGCGGGATGGCGAGAGCAGTACTTC. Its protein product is CASSLLVAGWREQYF.

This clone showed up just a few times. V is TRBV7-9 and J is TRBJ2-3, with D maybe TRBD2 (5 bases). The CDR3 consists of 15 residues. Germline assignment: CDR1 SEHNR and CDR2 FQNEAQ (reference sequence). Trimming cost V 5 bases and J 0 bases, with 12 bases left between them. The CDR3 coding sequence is TGTGCCAGCAGCCCGAGCCGGAGGAGCACAGATACGCAGTATTTT. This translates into CASSPSRRSTDTQYF.

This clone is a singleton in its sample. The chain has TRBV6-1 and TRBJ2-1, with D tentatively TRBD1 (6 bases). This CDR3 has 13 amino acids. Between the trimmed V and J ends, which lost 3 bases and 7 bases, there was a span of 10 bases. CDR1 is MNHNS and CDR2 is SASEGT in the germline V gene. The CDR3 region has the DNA TGTGCCAGCAGTGAGAGTAGGGGGAATGAGCAGTTCTTC. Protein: CASSESRGNEQFF.

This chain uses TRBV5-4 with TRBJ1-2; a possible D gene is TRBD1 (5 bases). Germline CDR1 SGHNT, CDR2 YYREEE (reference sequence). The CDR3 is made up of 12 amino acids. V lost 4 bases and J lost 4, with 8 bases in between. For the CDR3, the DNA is TGTGCCAGCAGCGCCGACAGCTATGGCTACACCTTC. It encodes CASSADSYGYTF. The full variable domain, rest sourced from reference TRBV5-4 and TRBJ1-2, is ETGVTQSPTHLIKTRGQQVTLRCSSQSGHNTVSWYQQALGQGPQFIFQYYREEENGRGNFPPRFSGLQFPNYSSELNVNALELDDSALYLCASSADSYGYTFGSGTRLTVV.

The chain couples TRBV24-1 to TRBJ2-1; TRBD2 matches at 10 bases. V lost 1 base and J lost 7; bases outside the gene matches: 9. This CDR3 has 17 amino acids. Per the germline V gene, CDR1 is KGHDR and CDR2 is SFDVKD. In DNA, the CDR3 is TGTGCCACCAGTGATTTTGGTAGCGGGAGGCCGTTAAATGAGCAGTTCTTC. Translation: CATSDFGSGRPLNEQFF.

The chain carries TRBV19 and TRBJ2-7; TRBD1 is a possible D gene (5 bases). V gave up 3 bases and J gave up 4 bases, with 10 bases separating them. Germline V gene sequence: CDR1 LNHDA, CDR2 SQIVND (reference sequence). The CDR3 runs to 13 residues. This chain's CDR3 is CASSILSGYEQYF. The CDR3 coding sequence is TGTGCCAGTAGTATTTTATCAGGGTACGAGCAGTACTTC.

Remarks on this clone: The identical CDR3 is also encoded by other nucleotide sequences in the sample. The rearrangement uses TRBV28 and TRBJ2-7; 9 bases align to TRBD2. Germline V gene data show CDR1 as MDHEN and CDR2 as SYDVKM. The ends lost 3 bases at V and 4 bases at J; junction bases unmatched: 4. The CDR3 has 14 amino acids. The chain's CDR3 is CASSLLAGRYEQYF. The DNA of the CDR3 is TGTGCCAGCAGTTTGCTAGCGGGACGATACGAGCAGTACTTC.

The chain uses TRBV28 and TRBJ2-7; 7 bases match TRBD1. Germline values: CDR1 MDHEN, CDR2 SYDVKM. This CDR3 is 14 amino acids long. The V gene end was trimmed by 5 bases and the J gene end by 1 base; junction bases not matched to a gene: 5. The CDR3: CASSQQGRSYEQYF. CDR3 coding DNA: TGTGCCAGCAGTCAACAGGGGCGATCCTACGAGCAGTACTTC.

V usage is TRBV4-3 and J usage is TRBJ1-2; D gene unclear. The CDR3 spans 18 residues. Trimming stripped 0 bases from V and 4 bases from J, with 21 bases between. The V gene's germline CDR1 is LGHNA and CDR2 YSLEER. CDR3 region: CASSQDPFSATPAYGYTF. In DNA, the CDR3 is TGCGCCAGCAGCCAAGATCCTTTCTCGGCGACACCAGCCTATGGCTACACCTTC.

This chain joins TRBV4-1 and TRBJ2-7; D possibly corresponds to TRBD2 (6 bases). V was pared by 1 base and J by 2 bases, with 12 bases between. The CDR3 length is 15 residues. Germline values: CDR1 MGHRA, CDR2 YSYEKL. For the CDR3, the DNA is TGCGCCAGCAGCCAAGCAAGCGGGCAAACCTACGAGCAGTACTTC. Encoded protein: CASSQASGQTYEQYF.

The CDR3 sequence is CASSFGTNLYEQYF. The CDR3 DNA is TGTGCCAGCAGCTTTGGGACAAATCTCTACGAGCAGTACTTC. The J gene is TRBJ2-7, the V gene TRBV7-9; possibly TRBD1 for D (6 bases). Germline CDR1 reads SEHNR; CDR2 reads FQNEAQ (reference sequence). Trimming shortened V by 3 bases and J by 3 bases, and 12 bases separated the two germline ends. The CDR3 loop spans 14 amino acids.

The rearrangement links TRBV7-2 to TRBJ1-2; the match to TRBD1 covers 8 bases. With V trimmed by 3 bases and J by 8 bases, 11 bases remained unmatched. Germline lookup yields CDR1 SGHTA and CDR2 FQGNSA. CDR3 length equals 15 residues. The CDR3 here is CASSFGRGRGEGYTF. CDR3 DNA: TGTGCCAGCAGCTTTGGCAGGGGGCGGGGAGAGGGCTACACCTTC.

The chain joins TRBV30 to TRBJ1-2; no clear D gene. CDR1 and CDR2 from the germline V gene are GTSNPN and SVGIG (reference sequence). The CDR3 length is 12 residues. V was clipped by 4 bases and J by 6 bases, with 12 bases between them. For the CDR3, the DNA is TGTGCCTGGAATCGGGGAGGAGATGGCTACACCTTC. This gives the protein CAWNRGGDGYTF.

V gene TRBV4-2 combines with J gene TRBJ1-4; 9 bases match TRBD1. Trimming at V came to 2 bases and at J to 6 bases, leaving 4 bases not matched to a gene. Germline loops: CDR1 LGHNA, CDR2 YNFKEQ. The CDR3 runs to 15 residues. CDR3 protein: CASSQRGTGHEKLFF. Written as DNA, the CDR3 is TGTGCCAGCAGCCAACGGGGGACAGGGCATGAAAAACTGTTTTTT.

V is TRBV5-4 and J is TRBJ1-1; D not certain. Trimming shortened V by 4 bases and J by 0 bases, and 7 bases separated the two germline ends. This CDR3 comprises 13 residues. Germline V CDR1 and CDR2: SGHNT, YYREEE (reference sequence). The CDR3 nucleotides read TGTGCCAGCAGCGGGAGGCTGAACACTGAAGCTTTCTTT. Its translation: CASSGRLNTEAFF.

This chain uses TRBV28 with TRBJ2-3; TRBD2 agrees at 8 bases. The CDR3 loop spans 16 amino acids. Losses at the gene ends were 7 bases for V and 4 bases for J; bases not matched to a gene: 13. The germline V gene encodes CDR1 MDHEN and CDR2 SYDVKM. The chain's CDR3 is CASKRERELRADTQYF. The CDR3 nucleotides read TGTGCCAGCAAAAGGGAGCGGGAGTTGAGGGCAGATACGCAGTATTTT.

The CDR3 region is CASSYKGGTLNTEAFF. In DNA, the CDR3 is TGTGCCAGCAGTTATAAGGGGGGGACTTTGAACACTGAAGCTTTCTTT. The rearrangement links TRBV6-2 or TRBV6-3 to TRBJ1-1, with a tentative D call TRBD1 (6 bases). Germline V lookup: CDR1 MNHEY, CDR2 SVGEGT. CDR3 length equals 16 residues. Trimming cost V 3 bases and J 0 bases, with 14 bases left between them.

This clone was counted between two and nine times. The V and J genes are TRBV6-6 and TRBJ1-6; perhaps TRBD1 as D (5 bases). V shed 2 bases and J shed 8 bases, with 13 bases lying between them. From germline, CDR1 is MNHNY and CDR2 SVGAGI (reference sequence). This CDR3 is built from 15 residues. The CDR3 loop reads CASSYRQTTDSPLHF. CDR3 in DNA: TGTGCCAGCAGTTACCGACAGACGACGGATTCACCCCTCCACTTT.

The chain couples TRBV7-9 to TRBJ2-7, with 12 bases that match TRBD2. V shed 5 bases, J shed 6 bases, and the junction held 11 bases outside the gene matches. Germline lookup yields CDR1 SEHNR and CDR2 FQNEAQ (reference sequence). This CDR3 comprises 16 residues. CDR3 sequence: CASSPRASGRASEQYF. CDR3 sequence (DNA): TGTGCCAGCAGCCCACGGGCTAGCGGGAGGGCCTCCGAGCAGTACTTC.

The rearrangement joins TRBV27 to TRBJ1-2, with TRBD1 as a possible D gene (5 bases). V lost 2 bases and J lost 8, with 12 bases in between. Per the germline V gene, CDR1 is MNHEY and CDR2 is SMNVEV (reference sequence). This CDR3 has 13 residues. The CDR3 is CASSLTGINGYTF. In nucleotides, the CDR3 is TGTGCCAGCAGTTTAACAGGTATCAACGGCTACACCTTC.

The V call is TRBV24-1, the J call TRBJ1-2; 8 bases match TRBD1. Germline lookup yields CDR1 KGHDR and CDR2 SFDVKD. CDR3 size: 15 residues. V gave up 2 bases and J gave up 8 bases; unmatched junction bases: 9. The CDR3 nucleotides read TGTGCCACCAGTGATTCTCGGACAGGGAAGGAAGGCTACACCTTC. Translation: CATSDSRTGKEGYTF.

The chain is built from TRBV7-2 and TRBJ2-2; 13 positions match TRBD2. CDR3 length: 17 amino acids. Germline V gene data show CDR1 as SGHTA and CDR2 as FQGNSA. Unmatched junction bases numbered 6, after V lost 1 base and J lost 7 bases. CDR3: CASSLGTSGRRIGELFF. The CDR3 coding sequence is TGTGCCAGCAGCTTAGGGACTAGCGGGAGAAGGATCGGGGAGCTGTTTTTT.

The CDR3 DNA sequence: TGCGCCAGCAGCCCGGGGGGCGGGAGTGAAAAACTGTTTTTT. Translation gives CASSPGGGSEKLFF. The gene calls are TRBV5-1 and TRBJ1-4; D is perhaps TRBD1 (6 bases). V was cut by 4 bases and J by 7 bases, with 14 bases left in between. The CDR3 has 14 residues. Germline values: CDR1 SGHRS, CDR2 YFSETQ.